Here is one T cell receptor (beta chain) with its context. The antigen is unknown. This entry belongs to a study of cytomegalovirus exposure and HLA in healthy donors. Notes on the study in general: A missense variant in DCLRE1C was later tied to TCR beta V- and J-gene trimming. Most subjects' HLA-A and HLA-B alleles were reportedly predicted from TCR beta sequences. Per a later analysis, 15,000 to 20,000 TCR beta sequences showed association with HLA alleles at 0.05 false discovery rate. Near-uniform donor sequencing depth was presumed by presence/absence analyses.

PCR primers comprised 60 Vbeta and 13 Jbeta primers. Method: immunoSEQ multiplex PCR; TCRdb's copy keeps in-frame clones and lacks some. Among over 150,000 clones listed, around 83% were seen once. The CDR3 spans 14 residues. Per the germline V gene, CDR1 is MNHNS and CDR2 is SASEGT. With 3 bases removed from V and 6 bases from J, the gap between germline ends came to 14 bases. The sequence derives from a man aged 25 to 40 in good health and CMV-seropositive. Sequenced material: PBMCs. The chain combines TRBV6-1 with TRBJ1-1; D uncertain. DNA for the CDR3: TGTGCCAGCAGTGACGCATCCGGGGTCTCTGAAGCTTTCTTT. Its protein product is CASSDASGVSEAFF.